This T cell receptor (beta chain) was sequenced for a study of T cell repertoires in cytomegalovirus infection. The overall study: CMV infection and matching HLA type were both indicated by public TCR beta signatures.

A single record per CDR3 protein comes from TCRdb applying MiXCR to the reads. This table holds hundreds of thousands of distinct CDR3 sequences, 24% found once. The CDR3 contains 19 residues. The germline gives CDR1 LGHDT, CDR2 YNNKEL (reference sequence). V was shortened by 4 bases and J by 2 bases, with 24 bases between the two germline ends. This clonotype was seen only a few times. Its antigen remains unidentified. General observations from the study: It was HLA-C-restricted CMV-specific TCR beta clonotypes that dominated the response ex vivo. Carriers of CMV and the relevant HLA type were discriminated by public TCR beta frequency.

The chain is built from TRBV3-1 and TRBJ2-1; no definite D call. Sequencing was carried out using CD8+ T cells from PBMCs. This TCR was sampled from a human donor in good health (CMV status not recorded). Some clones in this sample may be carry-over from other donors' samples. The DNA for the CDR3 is TGTGCCAGCAGCCCGCTCCGGGCTAGTGTCACGTCTGCCTACAATGAGCAGTTCTTC. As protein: CASSPLRASVTSAYNEQFF.